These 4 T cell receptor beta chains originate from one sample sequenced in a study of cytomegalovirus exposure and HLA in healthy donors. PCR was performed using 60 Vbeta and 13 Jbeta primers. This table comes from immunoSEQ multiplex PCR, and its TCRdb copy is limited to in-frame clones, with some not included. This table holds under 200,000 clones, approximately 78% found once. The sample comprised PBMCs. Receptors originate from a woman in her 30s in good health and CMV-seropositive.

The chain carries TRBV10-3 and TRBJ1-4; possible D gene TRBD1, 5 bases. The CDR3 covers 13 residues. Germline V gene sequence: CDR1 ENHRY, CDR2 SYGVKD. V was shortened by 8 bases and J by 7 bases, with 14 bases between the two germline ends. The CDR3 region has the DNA TGTGCCATCGGGGCAAGTCTGGGTGAAAAACTGTTTTTT. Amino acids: CAIGASLGEKLFF.

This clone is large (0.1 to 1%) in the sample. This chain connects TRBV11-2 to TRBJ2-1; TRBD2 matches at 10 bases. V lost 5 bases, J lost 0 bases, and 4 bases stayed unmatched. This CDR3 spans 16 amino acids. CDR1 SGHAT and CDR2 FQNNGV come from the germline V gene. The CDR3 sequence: CASSASSGSSYNEQFF. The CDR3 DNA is TGTGCCAGCAGCGCCTCTAGCGGGAGCTCCTACAATGAGCAGTTCTTC.

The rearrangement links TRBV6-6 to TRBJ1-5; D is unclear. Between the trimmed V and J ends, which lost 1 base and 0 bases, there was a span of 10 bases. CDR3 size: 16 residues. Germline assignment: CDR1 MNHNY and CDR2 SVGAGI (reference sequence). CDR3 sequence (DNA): TGTGCCAGCAGTTACTATTTTACAGATAGCAATCAGCCCCAGCATTTT. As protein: CASSYYFTDSNQPQHF.

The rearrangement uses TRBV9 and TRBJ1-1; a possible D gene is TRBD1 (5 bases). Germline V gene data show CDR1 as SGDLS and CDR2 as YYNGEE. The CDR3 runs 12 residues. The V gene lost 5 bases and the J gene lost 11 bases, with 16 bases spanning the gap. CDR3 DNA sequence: TGTGCCAGCAGGCCCCCAGGCCCAGGGGCTTTCTTT. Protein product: CASRPPGPGAFF.